This T cell receptor (beta chain) originates from a study of cytomegalovirus exposure and HLA in healthy donors. CDR1 is MNHNS and CDR2 is SASEGT in the germline V gene. There are 14 residues in the CDR3. The V end was cut by 6 bases, the J end by 0 bases, with 9 bases between. Use of 60 Vbeta and 13 Jbeta primers characterized the PCR. Using immunoSEQ multiplex PCR, the repertoire was profiled, and TCRdb retains in-frame clones only, with some absent. The sample contains more than 90,000 clones, approximately 81% of which appear only once. General observations from the study: Listed as cytomegalovirus-associated were more than 150 TCR beta chains. Analyzed later, association rates of TCRs varied across HLA loci, with DRB1 most and HLA-C fewest.

Comments on this clone: Its antigen is still unknown.

Sequencing was done on a sample of PBMCs. The source is a woman between 40 and 55 years old in good health and CMV-seropositive. The rearrangement uses TRBV6-1 and TRBJ1-5; no firm D call. The CDR3 spells CASSLLYSNQPQHF. CDR3 sequence (DNA): TGTGCCAGCAGCCTCCTTTATAGCAATCAGCCCCAGCATTTT.